Following are 15 T cell receptor beta chains from one sample sequenced in a study of OX40 agonist ivuxolimab in advanced cancers. Sequencing used immunoSEQ multiplex PCR; TCRdb keeps in-frame clones, though not all of them. The data show 20,000 to 25,000 clones, with about 65% seen just once and roughly 22% held by the top ten. This specimen consisted of CD4+ or CD8+ T cells sorted from blood, obtained in a trial of the OX40 agonist ivuxolimab. The receptor source for this set is an adult with an advanced solid tumor such as melanoma, head and neck, liver or kidney cancer.

The chain links TRBV5-4 to TRBJ2-7; TRBD1 aligns across 7 bases. Germline CDR1 reads SGHNT; CDR2 reads YYREEE (reference sequence). This CDR3 spans 14 amino acids. V lost 4 bases and J lost 6; bases outside the gene matches: 10. The chain's CDR3 is CASSPEVAGGEQYF. CDR3 nucleotide sequence: TGTGCCAGCAGCCCGGAGGTCGCAGGGGGCGAGCAGTACTTC.

The rearrangement joins TRBV27 to TRBJ2-7; TRBD1 agrees at 8 bases. The CDR3 is 14 residues long. CDR1 is MNHEY and CDR2 is SMNVEV in the germline V gene (reference sequence). Trimming removed 6 bases from V and 0 bases from J; junction bases left unmatched: 4. The CDR3 region is CASSITGGSYEQYF. The DNA for the CDR3 is TGTGCCAGCAGCATAACAGGGGGCTCCTACGAGCAGTACTTC.

This chain connects TRBV7-1 to TRBJ2-7, with TRBD2 identical over 12 bases. TRBV7-1 is filed as an ORF, its function uncertain. Trimming cost V 4 bases and J 3 bases; bases outside gene matches: 10. This CDR3 is built from 17 residues. CDR3 coding DNA: TGTGCCAGCAGCTTAGGTCCCGGACTAGCGGGACACTACGAGCAGTACTTC. It is translated as CASSLGPGLAGHYEQYF.

The gene calls are TRBV10-3 and TRBJ2-2, with 8 positions matching TRBD2. V lost 5 bases and J lost 2; bases outside the gene matches: 7. This CDR3 spans 16 amino acids. Germline V gene data show CDR1 as ENHRY and CDR2 as SYGVKD. The CDR3 sequence: CAISLLADGNTGELFF. For the CDR3, the DNA is TGTGCCATCAGTTTACTAGCGGACGGAAACACCGGGGAGCTGTTTTTT.

The chain joins TRBV6-5 to TRBJ2-7; TRBD2 might be the D (5 bases). The CDR3 is 14 residues long. V lost 0 bases and J 7 bases, leaving 13 bases between the germline ends. The V gene's germline CDR1 is MNHEY and CDR2 SVGAGI. The CDR3 is CASSYSMRVWEQYF. The CDR3 DNA reads TGTGCCAGCAGTTACTCGATGCGGGTGTGGGAGCAGTACTTC.

This clone was seen at least ten times. The chain uses TRBV6-1 and TRBJ2-3, with 12 positions matching TRBD2. The J segment lost 1 base and the V segment lost 6 bases, leaving 2 bases of the junction unmatched. Germline CDR1 reads MNHNS; CDR2 reads SASEGT. CDR3 length equals 15 residues. The CDR3 loop is CASSRLAGGTDTQYF. CDR3 DNA sequence: TGTGCCAGCAGCCGACTAGCGGGGGGCACAGATACGCAGTATTTT.

This clone showed up just once. The chain joins TRBV7-3 to TRBJ2-1, with D hard to call. The CDR3 consists of 16 residues. From germline, CDR1 is SGHTA and CDR2 FQGTGA. V was clipped by 0 bases and J by 0 bases, with 9 bases between them. In nucleotides, the CDR3 is TGTGCCAGCAGCTTAACTGGCAGCCTCTCCTACAATGAGCAGTTCTTC. It codes for CASSLTGSLSYNEQFF.

The V and J genes are TRBV21-1 and TRBJ1-5; whether TRBD1, the table's D call, matches the DNA was not checked. TRBV21-1 is given as a pseudogene. The CDR3 length is 15 residues. CDR3 in DNA: TGTGCCAGCAGCGGAGGGGGCCCGAAGTGGGGCGCCCAGCATTTT. Protein sequence: CASSGGGPKWGAQHF.

This chain uses TRBV7-3 with TRBJ2-1; a weak D match, TRBD1 (6 bases). CDR3 length equals 15 residues. Trimming took 5 bases from V and 6 from J, leaving 17 bases between them. Germline assignment: CDR1 SGHTA and CDR2 FQGTGA. The CDR3 DNA is TGTGCCAGCAGCCCTAACAGGGTGACAAGCAATGAGCAGTTCTTC. Protein sequence: CASSPNRVTSNEQFF.

This rearrangement joins TRBV11-2 to TRBJ2-1; no firm D call. Germline V CDR1 and CDR2: SGHAT, FQNNGV. Trimming removed 5 bases at V and 4 bases at J, with 9 bases between. The CDR3 spans 13 residues. In nucleotides, the CDR3 is TGTGCCAGCAGCCTGGGCTTGTACAATGAGCAGTTCTTC. Translating it yields CASSLGLYNEQFF.

The chain links TRBV10-3 to TRBJ2-3; 9 positions match TRBD2. The CDR3 length is 16 residues. V lost 4 bases, J lost 4 bases, and 9 bases stayed unmatched. Germline lookup yields CDR1 ENHRY and CDR2 SYGVKD. The CDR3 loop reads CAISGSGGGGADTQYF. CDR3 in DNA: TGTGCCATCAGTGGGAGCGGTGGCGGGGGGGCAGATACGCAGTATTTT.

The rearrangement joins TRBV30 to TRBJ1-6; TRBD1 might be the D (6 bases). Germline loops: CDR1 GTSNPN, CDR2 SVGIG (reference sequence). This CDR3 spans 14 amino acids. Trimming pared 0 bases from V and 7 bases from J, leaving 10 bases between. CDR3: CAWSVGGTNSPLHF. The CDR3 DNA reads as TGTGCCTGGAGTGTAGGGGGGACCAATTCACCCCTCCACTTT.

The rearrangement joins TRBV7-8 to TRBJ2-3, with D possibly TRBD1 on 6 matching bases. The ends were cut back, 5 bases at V and 2 bases at J, with 20 bases in the middle. The CDR3 has 17 amino acids. Germline V gives CDR1 SGHVS, CDR2 FQNEAQ. Here the CDR3 reads CASSPPLTGTFTDTQYF. CDR3 DNA: TGTGCCAGCAGCCCTCCCCTTACCGGGACATTCACAGATACGCAGTATTTT.

V usage is TRBV25-1 and J usage is TRBJ2-7; no firm D call. V gave up 7 bases and J gave up 2 bases, with 12 bases separating them. Germline V lookup: CDR1 MGHDK, CDR2 SYGVNS. The CDR3 extends over 13 amino acids. The CDR3 reads CASTPREAYEQYF. The CDR3 region has the DNA TGTGCCAGCACCCCTCGTGAAGCCTACGAGCAGTACTTC.

In DNA, the CDR3 is TGTGCCAGCAGCTGGACGCCAGCAGCTTCGGACTATGGCTACACCTTC. Protein sequence: CASSWTPAASDYGYTF. This sequence joins TRBV11-3 and TRBJ1-2; D unresolved. Germline-derived CDR1 and CDR2 are SGHNT and YENEEA. V lost 4 bases, J lost 3 bases, and 18 bases lay in between. This CDR3 is built from 16 residues.